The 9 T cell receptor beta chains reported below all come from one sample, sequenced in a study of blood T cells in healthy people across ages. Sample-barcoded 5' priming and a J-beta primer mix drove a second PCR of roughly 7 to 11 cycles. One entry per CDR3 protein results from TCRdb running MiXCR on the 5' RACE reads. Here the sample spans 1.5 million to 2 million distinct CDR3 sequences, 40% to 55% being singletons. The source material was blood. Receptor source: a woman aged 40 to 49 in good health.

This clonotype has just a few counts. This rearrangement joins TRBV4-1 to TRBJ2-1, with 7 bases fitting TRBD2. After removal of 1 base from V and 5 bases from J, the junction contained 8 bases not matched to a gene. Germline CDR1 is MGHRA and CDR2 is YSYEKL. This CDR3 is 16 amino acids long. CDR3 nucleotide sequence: TGCGCCAGCAGCCAAGTCCATAGCGGGTCTGACAATGAGCAGTTCTTC. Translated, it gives CASSQVHSGSDNEQFF.

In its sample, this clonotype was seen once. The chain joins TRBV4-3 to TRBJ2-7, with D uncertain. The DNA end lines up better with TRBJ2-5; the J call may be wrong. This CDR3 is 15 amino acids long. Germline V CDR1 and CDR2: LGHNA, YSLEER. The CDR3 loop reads CASSQGSTLQETQYF. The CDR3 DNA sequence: TGCGCCAGCAGCCAAGGTAGCACCTTACAAGAGACCCAGTACTTC.

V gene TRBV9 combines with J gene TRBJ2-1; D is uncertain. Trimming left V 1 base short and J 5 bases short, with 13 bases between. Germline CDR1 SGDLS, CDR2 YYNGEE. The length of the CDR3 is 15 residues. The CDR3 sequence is CASSVLTGNNNEQFF. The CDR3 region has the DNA TGTGCCAGCAGCGTACTCACCGGCAACAACAATGAGCAGTTCTTC.

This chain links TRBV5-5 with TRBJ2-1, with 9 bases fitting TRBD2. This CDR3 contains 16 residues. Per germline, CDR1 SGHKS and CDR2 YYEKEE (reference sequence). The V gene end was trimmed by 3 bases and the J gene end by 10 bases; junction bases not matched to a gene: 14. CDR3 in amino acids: CASSSAGLAGGREQFF. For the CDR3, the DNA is TGTGCCAGCAGCTCGGCGGGACTAGCCGGTGGAAGGGAGCAGTTCTTC.

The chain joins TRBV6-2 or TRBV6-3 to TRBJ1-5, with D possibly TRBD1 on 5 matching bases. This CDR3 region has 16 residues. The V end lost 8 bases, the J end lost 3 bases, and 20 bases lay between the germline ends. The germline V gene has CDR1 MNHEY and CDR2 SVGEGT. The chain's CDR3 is CASSGPHEGNNQPQHF. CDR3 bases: TGTGCCAGCTCTGGTCCCCACGAGGGGAACAATCAGCCCCAGCATTTT.

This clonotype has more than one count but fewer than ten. The CDR3 nucleotides are TGCAGTGCTAACGGCGCCATATCGACTAATGAAAAACTGTTTTTT. Residues: CSANGAISTNEKLFF. V gene TRBV20-1 combines with J gene TRBJ1-4; D is unclear. CDR1 and CDR2 (germline): DFQATT, SNEGSKA (reference sequence). There are 15 residues in the CDR3. The V and J ends lost 4 bases and 2 bases respectively, with 14 bases between them.

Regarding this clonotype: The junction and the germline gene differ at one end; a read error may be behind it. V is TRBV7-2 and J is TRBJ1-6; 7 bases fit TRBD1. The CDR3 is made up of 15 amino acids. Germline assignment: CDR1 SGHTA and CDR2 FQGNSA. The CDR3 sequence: CAGSSQGDRNSPLHF. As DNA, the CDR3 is TGTGCCGGCAGCTCCCAGGGGGACCGGAATTCACCCCTCCACTTT.

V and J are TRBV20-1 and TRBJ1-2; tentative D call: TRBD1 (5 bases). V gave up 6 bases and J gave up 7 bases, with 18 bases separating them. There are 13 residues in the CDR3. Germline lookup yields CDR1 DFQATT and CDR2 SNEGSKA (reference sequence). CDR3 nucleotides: TGCAGTGCCGGACAAAGGGTAAAGCTTGGCTACACCTTC. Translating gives CSAGQRVKLGYTF.

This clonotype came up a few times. The CDR3 here is CASMGTVSSYEQYF. CDR3 nucleotides: TGTGCCAGCATGGGAACAGTTTCGTCCTACGAGCAGTACTTC. The V and J genes are TRBV6-1 and TRBJ2-7; D is unresolved. V was shortened by 7 bases and J by 1 base, with 14 bases between the two germline ends. The germline gives CDR1 MNHNS, CDR2 SASEGT. The CDR3 length is 14 residues.